These 2 T cell receptor beta chains were sequenced from one sample in a study of CD8 T cell repertoires and HIV-1 epitope variants. Only in-frame clones appear in the TCRdb table, and some are missing; sequencing was by immunoSEQ multiplex PCR. The sample holds under 100,000 clones, 60% to 80% seen once. Sample: uncultured baseline CD8+ T cells from peripheral blood mononuclear cells (PBMCs). The receptors stem from a male donor with HIV.

The DNA of the CDR3 is TGTGCCAGCAGTTTACGGACGGTTTCCTACGAGCAGTACTTC. This encodes CASSLRTVSYEQYF. This sequence joins TRBV13 and TRBJ2-7; D is undetermined. The CDR3 spans 14 residues. V was clipped by 6 bases and J by 1 base, with 13 bases between them. CDR1 is PRHDT and CDR2 is FYEKMQ in the germline V gene (reference sequence).

The table lists this clone with a count of one. The rearrangement links TRBV7-8 to TRBJ2-1, with D perhaps assigned TRBD1 or TRBD2 (5 bases each). In germline, CDR1 is SGHVS, CDR2 FQNEAQ. Trimming stripped 2 bases from V and 9 bases from J, with 26 bases between. CDR3 length equals 18 residues. The CDR3 DNA reads TGTGCCAGCAGCTTACCTATATGGGGGACGGACTCCTCCGGTGAGCAGTTCTTC. Encoded protein: CASSLPIWGTDSSGEQFF.